These 10 T cell receptor beta chains originate from one sample sequenced in a study of blood T cell repertoires in COVID-19. The method was immunoSEQ multiplex PCR; TCRdb's version includes in-frame clones alone and lacks a portion of them. This table holds about 46,000 clones, around 87% found once. The sample consisted of PBMCs or T cells enriched from blood (not recorded which). These receptors came from a woman aged 45 to 65 who had recovered from COVID-19.

The chain combines TRBV5-1 with TRBJ1-1; no definite D call. The germline V gene has CDR1 SGHRS and CDR2 YFSETQ. V was pared by 4 bases and J by 1 base, with 14 bases between. The CDR3 spans 15 residues. The chain's CDR3 is CASSPPTPENTEAFF. CDR3 DNA sequence: TGCGCCAGCAGCCCGCCGACACCTGAGAACACTGAAGCTTTCTTT.

This chain joins TRBV5-1 and TRBJ1-1; D unresolved. This CDR3 has 13 amino acids. In germline, CDR1 is SGHRS, CDR2 YFSETQ. Trimming pared 1 base from V and 0 bases from J, leaving 4 bases between. CDR3 region: CASSLSLNTEAFF. The CDR3 DNA is TGCGCCAGCAGCTTGAGCTTGAACACTGAAGCTTTCTTT.

This clone has more than one count but fewer than ten. This CDR3 is CASSLLLAGGPGTDTQYF. CDR3 in DNA: TGTGCCAGCAGCTTGTTACTAGCGGGGGGGCCTGGCACAGATACGCAGTATTTT. The genes are TRBV5-4 and TRBJ2-3; 13 bases agree with TRBD2. V lost 1 base, J lost 1 base, and 6 bases stayed unmatched. Germline CDR1 reads SGHNT; CDR2 reads YYREEE (reference sequence). The CDR3 runs 18 residues.

The J gene is TRBJ1-2, the V gene TRBV6-1; TRBD1 aligns across 9 bases. This CDR3 contains 16 residues. Germline V gives CDR1 MNHNS, CDR2 SASEGT. With 4 bases clipped from V and 8 bases from J, the junction kept 14 bases outside the gene matches. The CDR3 DNA follows: TGTGCCAGCAGTGCCACCCCGGGACAGGGATTAGCGGGCTACACCTTC. This translates into CASSATPGQGLAGYTF.

This sequence joins TRBV7-2 and TRBJ1-1; 7 bases are a match to TRBD1. This CDR3 region has 14 residues. Trimming removed 1 base from V and 1 base from J; junction bases left unmatched: 0. Germline V gene data show CDR1 as SGHTA and CDR2 as FQGNSA. CDR3 sequence (DNA): TGTGCCAGCAGCTTAGGGACAGGGAACACTGAAGCTTTCTTT. This sequence encodes CASSLGTGNTEAFF. The full variable domain, rest sourced from reference TRBV7-2 and TRBJ1-1, is GAGVSQSPSNKVTEKGKDVELRCDPISGHTALYWYRQSLGQGLEFLIYFQGNSAPDKSGLPSDRFSAERTGGSVSTLTIQRTQQEDSAVYLCASSLGTGNTEAFFGQGTRLTVV.

The rearrangement uses TRBV5-1 and TRBJ2-2; possible D gene TRBD2, 5 bases. The CDR3 extends over 15 amino acids. Germline CDR1 is SGHRS and CDR2 is YFSETQ. V lost 4 bases and J 6 bases, leaving 16 bases between the germline ends. This CDR3 reads CASSPDKAGAGELFF. The CDR3 nucleotides are TGCGCCAGCAGCCCCGACAAGGCCGGGGCCGGGGAGCTGTTTTTT.

The CDR3: CASSLGGGSYNEQFF. For the CDR3, the DNA is TGTGCCAGCAGCTTAGGAGGGGGCTCCTACAATGAGCAGTTCTTC. The rearrangement uses TRBV7-7 and TRBJ2-1; tentatively, D is TRBD1 (6 bases). With 1 base removed from V and 0 bases from J, the gap between germline ends came to 7 bases. CDR1 is SSHAT and CDR2 is FNYEAQ in the germline V gene (reference sequence). This CDR3 spans 15 amino acids.

The V gene is TRBV2, the J gene TRBJ1-1; D call uncertain. The germline V gene has CDR1 SNHLY and CDR2 FYNNEI. Deletions cut 3 bases from V and 1 base from J, with 12 bases between. There are 15 residues in the CDR3. CDR3 region: CASSDRPRGNTEAFF. The DNA for the CDR3 is TGTGCCAGCAGTGATAGGCCACGGGGGAACACTGAAGCTTTCTTT.

The J gene is TRBJ1-2, the V gene TRBV18, with TRBD1 identical over 9 bases. The germline CDR1 and CDR2 sequences are KGHSH and LQKENI. Trimming cost V 3 bases and J 3 bases; bases outside gene matches: 2. This CDR3 region has 14 residues. The CDR3 sequence is CASSPTGGDYGYTF. The CDR3, as DNA: TGTGCCAGCTCACCTACAGGGGGCGACTATGGCTACACCTTC.

Only a few counts were recorded for this clone. The chain links TRBV29-1 to TRBJ1-1; D not resolved. V lost 4 bases to trimming and J lost 1 base, with 10 bases between them. The CDR3 totals 13 residues. CDR1 and CDR2 from the germline V gene are SQVTM and ANQGSEA. CDR3 sequence (DNA): TGCAGCGTTGCGAGGTCCCAGAACACTGAAGCTTTCTTT. Protein product: CSVARSQNTEAFF. The full variable domain, its missing parts supplied by reference TRBV29-1 and TRBJ1-1, is SAVISQKPSRDICQRGTSLTIQCQVDSQVTMMFWYRQQPGQSLTLIATANQGSEATYESGFVIDKFPISRPNLTFSTLTVSNMSPEDSSIYLCSVARSQNTEAFFGQGTRLTVV.